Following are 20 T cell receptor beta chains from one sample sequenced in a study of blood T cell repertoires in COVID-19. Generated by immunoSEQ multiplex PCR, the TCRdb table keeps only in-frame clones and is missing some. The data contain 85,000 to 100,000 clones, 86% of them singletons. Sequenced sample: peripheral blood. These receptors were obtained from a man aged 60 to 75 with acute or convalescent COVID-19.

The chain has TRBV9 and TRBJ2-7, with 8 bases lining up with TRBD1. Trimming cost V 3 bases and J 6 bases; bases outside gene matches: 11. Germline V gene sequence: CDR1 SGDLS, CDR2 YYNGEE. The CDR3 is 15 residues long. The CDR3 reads CASSEAGGNMGEQYF. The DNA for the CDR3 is TGTGCCAGCAGCGAAGCAGGGGGCAATATGGGCGAGCAGTACTTC.

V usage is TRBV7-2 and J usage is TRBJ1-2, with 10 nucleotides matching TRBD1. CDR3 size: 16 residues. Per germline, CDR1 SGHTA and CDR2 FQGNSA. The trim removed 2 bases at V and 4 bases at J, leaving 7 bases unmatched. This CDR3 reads CASSLLGQGGSYGYTF. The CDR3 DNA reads TGTGCCAGCAGCTTACTCGGACAGGGGGGAAGCTATGGCTACACCTTC.

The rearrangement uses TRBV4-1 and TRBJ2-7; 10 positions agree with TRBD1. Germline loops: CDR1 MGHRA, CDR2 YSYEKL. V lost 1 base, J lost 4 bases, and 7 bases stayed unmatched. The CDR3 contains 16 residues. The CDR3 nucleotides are TGCGCCAGCAGCCAAGCCCCCGGACAGGGGGTATACGAGCAGTACTTC. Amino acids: CASSQAPGQGVYEQYF.

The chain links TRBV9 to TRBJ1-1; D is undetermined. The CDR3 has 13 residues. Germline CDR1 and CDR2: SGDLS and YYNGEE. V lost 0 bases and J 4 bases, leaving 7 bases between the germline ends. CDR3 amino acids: CASSVASGTEAFF. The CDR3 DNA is TGTGCCAGCAGCGTAGCCAGCGGCACTGAAGCTTTCTTT.

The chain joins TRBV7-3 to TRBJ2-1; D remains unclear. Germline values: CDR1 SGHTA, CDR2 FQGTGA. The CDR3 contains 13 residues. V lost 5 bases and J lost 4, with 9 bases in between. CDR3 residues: CASSRSLYNEQFF. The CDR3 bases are TGTGCCAGCAGCAGATCCCTATACAATGAGCAGTTCTTC.

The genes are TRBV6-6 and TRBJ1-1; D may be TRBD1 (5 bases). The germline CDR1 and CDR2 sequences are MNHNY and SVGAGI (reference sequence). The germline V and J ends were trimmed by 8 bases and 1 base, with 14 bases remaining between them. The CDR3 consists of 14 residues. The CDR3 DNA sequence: TGTGCCAGCCGAGACAGAGCAGCGAACACTGAAGCTTTCTTT. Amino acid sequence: CASRDRAANTEAFF.

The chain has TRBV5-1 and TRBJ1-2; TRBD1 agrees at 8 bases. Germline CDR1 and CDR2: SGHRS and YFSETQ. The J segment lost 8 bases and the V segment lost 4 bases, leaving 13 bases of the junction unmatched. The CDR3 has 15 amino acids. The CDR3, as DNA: TGCGCCAGCAGCGCCGAAATGGACAGGGCTGTCGGCTACACCTTC. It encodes CASSAEMDRAVGYTF.

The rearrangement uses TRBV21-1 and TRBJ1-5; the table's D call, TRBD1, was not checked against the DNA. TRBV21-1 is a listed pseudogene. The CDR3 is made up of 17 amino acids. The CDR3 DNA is TGTGCCAGCAGCAAAGCGTCACCAGATTATAGCAATCAGCCCCAGCATTTT. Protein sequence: CASSKASPDYSNQPQHF.

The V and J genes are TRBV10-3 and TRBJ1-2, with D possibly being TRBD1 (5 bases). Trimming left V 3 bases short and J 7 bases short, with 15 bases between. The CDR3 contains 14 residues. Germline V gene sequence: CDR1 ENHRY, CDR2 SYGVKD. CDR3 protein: CAISEGGWGGGYTF. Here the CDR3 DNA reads TGTGCCATCAGTGAAGGAGGATGGGGGGGTGGCTACACCTTC.

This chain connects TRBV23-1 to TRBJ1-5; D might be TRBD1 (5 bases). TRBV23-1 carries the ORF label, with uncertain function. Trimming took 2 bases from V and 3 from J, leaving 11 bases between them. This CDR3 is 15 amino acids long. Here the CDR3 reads CASSQVRVANQPQHF. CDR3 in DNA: TGCGCCAGCAGTCAAGTCAGGGTGGCCAATCAGCCCCAGCATTTT.

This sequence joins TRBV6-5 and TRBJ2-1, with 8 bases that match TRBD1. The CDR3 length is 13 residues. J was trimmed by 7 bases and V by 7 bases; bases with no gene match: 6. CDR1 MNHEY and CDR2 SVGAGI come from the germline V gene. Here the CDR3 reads CASISWTGNEQFF. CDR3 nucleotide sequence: TGTGCCAGCATTAGCTGGACAGGGAATGAGCAGTTCTTC.

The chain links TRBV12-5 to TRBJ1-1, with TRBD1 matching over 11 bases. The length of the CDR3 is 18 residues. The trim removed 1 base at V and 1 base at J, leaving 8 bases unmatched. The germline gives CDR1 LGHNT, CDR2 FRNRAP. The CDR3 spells CASGLATRDRGKNTEAFF. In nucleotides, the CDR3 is TGTGCTAGTGGTTTGGCGACCCGGGACAGGGGGAAGAACACTGAAGCTTTCTTT.

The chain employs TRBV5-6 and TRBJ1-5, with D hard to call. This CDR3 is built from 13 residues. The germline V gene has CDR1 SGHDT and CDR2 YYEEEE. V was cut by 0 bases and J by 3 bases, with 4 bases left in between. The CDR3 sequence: CASSLGPNQPQHF. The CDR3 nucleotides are TGTGCCAGCAGCTTGGGGCCCAATCAGCCCCAGCATTTT. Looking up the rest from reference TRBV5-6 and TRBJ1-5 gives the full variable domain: DAGVTQSPTHLIKTRGQQVTLRCSPKSGHDTVSWYQQALGQGPQFIFQYYEEEERQRGNFPDRFSGHQFPNYSSELNVNALLLGDSALYLCASSLGPNQPQHFGDGTRLSIL.

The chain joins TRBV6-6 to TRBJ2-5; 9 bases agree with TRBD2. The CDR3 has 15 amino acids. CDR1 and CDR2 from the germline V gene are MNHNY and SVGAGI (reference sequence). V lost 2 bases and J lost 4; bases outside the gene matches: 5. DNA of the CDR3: TGTGCCAGCAGTTACACTGGACTAGCGAGAGAGACCCAGTACTTC. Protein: CASSYTGLARETQYF.

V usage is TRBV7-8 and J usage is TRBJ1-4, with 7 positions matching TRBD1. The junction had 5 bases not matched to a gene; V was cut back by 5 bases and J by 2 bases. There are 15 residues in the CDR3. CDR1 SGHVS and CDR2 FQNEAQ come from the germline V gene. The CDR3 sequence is CASSPQTGTNEKLFF. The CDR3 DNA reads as TGTGCCAGCAGCCCTCAGACAGGGACTAATGAAAAACTGTTTTTT.

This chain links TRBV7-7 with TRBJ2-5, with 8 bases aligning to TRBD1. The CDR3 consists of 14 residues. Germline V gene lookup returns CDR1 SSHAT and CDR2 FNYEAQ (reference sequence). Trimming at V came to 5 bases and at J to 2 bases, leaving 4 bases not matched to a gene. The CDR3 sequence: CASSTGQGQETQYF. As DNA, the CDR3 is TGTGCCAGCAGCACCGGACAGGGTCAAGAGACCCAGTACTTC.

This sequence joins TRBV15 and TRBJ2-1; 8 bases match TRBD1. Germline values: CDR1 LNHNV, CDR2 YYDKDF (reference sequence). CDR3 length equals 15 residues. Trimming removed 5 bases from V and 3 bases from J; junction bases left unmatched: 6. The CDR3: CATSLTGGSYNEQFF. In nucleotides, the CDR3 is TGTGCCACCAGCTTAACAGGGGGTAGCTACAATGAGCAGTTCTTC.

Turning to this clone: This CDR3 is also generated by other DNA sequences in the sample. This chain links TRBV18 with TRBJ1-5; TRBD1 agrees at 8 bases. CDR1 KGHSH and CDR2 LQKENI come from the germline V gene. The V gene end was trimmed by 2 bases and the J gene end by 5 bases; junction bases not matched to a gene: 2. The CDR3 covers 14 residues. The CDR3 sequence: CASSPGQGYQPQHF. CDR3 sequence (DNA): TGTGCCAGCTCACCAGGACAGGGTTATCAGCCCCAGCATTTT.

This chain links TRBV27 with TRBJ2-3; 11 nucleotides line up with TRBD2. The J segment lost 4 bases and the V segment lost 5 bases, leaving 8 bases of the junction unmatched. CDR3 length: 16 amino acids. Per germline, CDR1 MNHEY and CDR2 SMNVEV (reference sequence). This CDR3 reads CASSPLAGGLPDTQYF. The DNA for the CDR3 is TGTGCCAGCAGTCCGTTAGCGGGGGGGCTCCCAGATACGCAGTATTTT.

The CDR3 reads CAISESTSGSNTGELFF. The CDR3 nucleotides read TGTGCCATCAGTGAGTCGACTAGCGGGAGCAACACCGGGGAGCTGTTTTTT. The chain is built from TRBV10-3 and TRBJ2-2; 12 bases line up with TRBD2. The junction had 1 base not matched to a gene; V was cut back by 0 bases and J by 2 bases. CDR3 length: 17 residues. Germline V gives CDR1 ENHRY, CDR2 SYGVKD.